This entry concerns a single T cell receptor (beta chain). The data derive from a study of blood T cell repertoires in COVID-19. Study-wide context: The United States, Italy and Spain provided the acute and convalescent COVID-19 samples. Nucleic acid was either cDNA or gDNA, and it came from T cells, B-cell-depleted T cells, or PBMCs.

The germline V gene encodes CDR1 MNHNS and CDR2 SASEGT. V lost 1 base and J lost 0, with 13 bases in between. This CDR3 is built from 17 residues. In the study's own analysis: Counts of nucleated cells, estimated from reference gene primer amplification, were obtained. Only in-frame clones appear in the TCRdb table, and some are missing; sequencing was by immunoSEQ multiplex PCR. The DNA was the basis for D and trimming; V, J and clone size are from that table. The repertoire has some 97,000 clones, more than 75% of them found once; the top ten carry approximately 7.3%. The sequenced material came from peripheral blood. This clonotype originated in a man aged 30 to 45 in a cohort sampled during active COVID-19. The chain combines TRBV6-1 with TRBJ1-3, with no clear D. The CDR3 loop reads CASSEVWKWSSGNTIYF. CDR3 nucleotides: TGTGCCAGCAGTGAAGTTTGGAAGTGGAGCTCTGGAAACACCATATATTTT.